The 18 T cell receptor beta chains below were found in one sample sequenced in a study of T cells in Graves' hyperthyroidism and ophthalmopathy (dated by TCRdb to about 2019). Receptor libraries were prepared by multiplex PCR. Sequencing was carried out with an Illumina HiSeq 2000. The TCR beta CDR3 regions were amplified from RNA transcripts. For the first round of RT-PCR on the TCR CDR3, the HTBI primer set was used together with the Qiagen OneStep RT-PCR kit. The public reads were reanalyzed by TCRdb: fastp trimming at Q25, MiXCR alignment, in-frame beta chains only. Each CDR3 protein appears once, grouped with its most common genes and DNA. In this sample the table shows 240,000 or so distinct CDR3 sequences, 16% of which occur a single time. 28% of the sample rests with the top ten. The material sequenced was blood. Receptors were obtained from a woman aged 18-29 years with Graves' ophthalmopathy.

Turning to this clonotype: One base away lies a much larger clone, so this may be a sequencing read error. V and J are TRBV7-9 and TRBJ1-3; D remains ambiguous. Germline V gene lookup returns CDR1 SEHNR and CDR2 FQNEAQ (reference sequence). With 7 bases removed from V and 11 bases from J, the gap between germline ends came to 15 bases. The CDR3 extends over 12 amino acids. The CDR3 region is CASISAPPAIYF. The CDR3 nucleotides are TGTGCCAGCATCTCGGCCCCCCCCGCCATATATTTT.

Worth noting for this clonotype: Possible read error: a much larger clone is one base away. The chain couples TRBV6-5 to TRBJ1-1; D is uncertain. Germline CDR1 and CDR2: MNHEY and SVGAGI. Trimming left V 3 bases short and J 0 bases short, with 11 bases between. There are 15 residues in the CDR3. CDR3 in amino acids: CASSYSGVMNTEAFF. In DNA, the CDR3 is TGTGCCAGCAGTTATAGCGGAGTCATGAACACTGAAGCTTTCTTT.

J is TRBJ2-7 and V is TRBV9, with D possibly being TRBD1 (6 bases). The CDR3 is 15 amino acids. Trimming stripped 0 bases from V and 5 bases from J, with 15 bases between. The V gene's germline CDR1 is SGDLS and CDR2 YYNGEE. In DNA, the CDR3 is TGTGCCAGCAGCGTAGTCGGGACATTTGGGGACGAGCAGTACTTC. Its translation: CASSVVGTFGDEQYF.

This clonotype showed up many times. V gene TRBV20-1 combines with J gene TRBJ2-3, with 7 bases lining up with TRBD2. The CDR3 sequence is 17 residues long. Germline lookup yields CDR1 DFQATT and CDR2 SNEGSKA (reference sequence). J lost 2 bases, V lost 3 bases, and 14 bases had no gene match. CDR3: CSARGLPASGYTDTQYF. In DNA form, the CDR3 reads TGCAGTGCTAGGGGTTTACCGGCTAGCGGATACACAGATACGCAGTATTTT.

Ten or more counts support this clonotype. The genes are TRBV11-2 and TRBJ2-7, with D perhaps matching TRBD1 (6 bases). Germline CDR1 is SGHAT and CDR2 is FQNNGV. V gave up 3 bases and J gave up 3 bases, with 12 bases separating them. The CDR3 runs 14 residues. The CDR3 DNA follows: TGTGCCAGCAGCTTTAGACAGGCTCTCTACGAGCAGTACTTC. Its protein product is CASSFRQALYEQYF.

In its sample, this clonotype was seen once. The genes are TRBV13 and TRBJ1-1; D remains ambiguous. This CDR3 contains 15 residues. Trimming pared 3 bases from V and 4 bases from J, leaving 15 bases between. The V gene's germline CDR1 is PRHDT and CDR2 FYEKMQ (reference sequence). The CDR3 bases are TGTGCCAGCAGCTTGGAGTGGGAACAGCTCACTGAAGCTTTCTTT. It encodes CASSLEWEQLTEAFF.

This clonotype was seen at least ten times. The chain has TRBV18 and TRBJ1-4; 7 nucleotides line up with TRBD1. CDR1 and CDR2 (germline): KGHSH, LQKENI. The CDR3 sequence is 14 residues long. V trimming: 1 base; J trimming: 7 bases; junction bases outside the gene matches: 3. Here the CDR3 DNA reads TGTGCCAGCTCACCACAGGGGGCGAGTGAAAAACTGTTTTTT. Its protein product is CASSPQGASEKLFF.

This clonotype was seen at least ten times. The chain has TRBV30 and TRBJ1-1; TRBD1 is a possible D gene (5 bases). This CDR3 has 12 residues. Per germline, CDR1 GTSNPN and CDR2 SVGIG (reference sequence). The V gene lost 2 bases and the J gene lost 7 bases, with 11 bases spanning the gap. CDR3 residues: CAWSPHDSEAFF. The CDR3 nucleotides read TGTGCCTGGAGTCCTCACGACAGTGAAGCTTTCTTT.

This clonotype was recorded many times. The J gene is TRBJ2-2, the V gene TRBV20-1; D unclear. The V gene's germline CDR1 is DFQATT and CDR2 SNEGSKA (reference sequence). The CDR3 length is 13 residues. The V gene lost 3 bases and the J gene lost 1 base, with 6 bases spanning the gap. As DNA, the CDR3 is TGCAGTGCTAGTCTCGGGAACACCGGGGAGCTGTTTTTT. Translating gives CSASLGNTGELFF.

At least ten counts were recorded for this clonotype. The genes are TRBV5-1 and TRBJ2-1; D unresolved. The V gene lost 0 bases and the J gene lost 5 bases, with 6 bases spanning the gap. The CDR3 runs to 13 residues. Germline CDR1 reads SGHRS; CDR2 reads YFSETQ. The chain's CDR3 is CASSLVGHNEQFF. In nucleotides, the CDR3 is TGCGCCAGCAGCTTGGTTGGCCACAATGAGCAGTTCTTC.

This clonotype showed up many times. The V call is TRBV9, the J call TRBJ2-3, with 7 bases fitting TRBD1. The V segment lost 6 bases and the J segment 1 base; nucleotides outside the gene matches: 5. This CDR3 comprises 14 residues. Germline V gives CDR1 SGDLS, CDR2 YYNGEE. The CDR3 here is CASKQGSGTDTQYF. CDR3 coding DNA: TGTGCCAGCAAACAGGGGTCCGGCACAGATACGCAGTATTTT. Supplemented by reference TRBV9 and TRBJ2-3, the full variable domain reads DSGVTQTPKHLITATGQRVTLRCSPRSGDLSVYWYQQSLDQGLQFLIQYYNGEERAKGNILERFSAQQFPDLHSELNLSSLELGDSALYFCASKQGSGTDTQYFGPGTRLTVL.

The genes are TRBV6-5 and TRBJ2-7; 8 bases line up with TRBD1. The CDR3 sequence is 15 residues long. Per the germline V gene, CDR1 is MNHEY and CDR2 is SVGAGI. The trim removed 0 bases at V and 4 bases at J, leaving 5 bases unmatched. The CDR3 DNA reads TGTGCCAGCAGTTACTCGAGGACAGGGACTTACGAGCAGTACTTC. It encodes CASSYSRTGTYEQYF.

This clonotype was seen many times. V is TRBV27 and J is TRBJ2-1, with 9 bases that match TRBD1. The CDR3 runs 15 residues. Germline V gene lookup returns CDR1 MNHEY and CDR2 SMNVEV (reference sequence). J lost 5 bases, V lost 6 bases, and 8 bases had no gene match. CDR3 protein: CASRRTDRGNNEQFF. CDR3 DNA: TGTGCCAGCAGACGGACGGACAGGGGAAACAATGAGCAGTTCTTC.

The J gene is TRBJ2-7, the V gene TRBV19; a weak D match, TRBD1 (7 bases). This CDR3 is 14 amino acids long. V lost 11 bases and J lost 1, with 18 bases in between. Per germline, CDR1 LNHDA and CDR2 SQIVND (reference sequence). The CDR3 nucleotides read TGTGCCTCTAAATCCAGGGGGAGGTCCTACGAGCAGTACTTC. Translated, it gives CASKSRGRSYEQYF.

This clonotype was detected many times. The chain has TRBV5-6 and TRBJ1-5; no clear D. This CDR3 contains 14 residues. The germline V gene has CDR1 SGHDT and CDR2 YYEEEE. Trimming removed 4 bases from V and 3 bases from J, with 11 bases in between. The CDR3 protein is CASSIYGYNQPQHF. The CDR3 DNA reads TGTGCCAGCAGCATATACGGTTACAATCAGCCCCAGCATTTT.

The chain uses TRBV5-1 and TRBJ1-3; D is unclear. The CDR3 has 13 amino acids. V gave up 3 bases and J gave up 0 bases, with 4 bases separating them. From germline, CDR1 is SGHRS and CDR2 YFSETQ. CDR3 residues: CASSWGSGNTIYF. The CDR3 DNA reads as TGCGCCAGCAGCTGGGGCTCTGGAAACACCATATATTTT.

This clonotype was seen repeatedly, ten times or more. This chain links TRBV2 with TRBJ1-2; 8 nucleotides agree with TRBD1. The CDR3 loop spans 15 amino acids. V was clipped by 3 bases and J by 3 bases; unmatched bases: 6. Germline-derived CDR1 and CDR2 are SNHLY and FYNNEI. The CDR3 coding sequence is TGTGCCAGCAGTGACTCGTCACAGGGGGACTATGGCTACACCTTC. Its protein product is CASSDSSQGDYGYTF. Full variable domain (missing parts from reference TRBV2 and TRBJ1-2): EPEVTQTPSHQVTQMGQEVILRCVPISNHLYFYWYRQILGQKVEFLVSFYNNEISEKSEIFDDQFSVERPDGSNFTLKIRSTKLEDSAMYFCASSDSSQGDYGYTFGSGTRLTVV.

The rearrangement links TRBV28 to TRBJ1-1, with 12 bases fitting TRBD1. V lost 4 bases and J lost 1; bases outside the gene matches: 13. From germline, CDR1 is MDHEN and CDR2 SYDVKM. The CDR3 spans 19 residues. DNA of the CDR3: TGTGCCAGCAGTTCCCCCCTAGCGGGGACAGGGGGCACGAACACTGAAGCTTTCTTT. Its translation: CASSSPLAGTGGTNTEAFF.